Listed below are T cell receptor beta chains from one sample, sequenced in a study of T cell repertoires in cytomegalovirus infection. These receptors have no known antigen. One entry per CDR3 protein, called by TCRdb with MiXCR from the reads. The profile shows fewer than 950,000 distinct CDR3 sequences, 30% to 35% of them singletons. The sample here was cultured CD8+ T cells from PBMCs, taken from culture after CMV antigen stimulation. The receptor set was obtained from a human donor in good health (CMV status not recorded). Some clones in this sample may be carry-over from other donors' samples. CDR3s include the opening cysteine and the closing phenylalanine or tryptophan. A D gene is named only where the DNA matches it firmly. Expanded clones get a size class; other rows say once, few or many, or leave the size out.

CDR3: CASSQEAGGHEQYF
DNA: TGCGCCAGCAGCCAAGAGGCCGGGGGCCACGAGCAGTACTTC
size: few
V: TRBV4-1
J: TRBJ2-7
D: -

CDR3: CASSPEMGSSYNEQFF
DNA: TGTGCCAGCAGTCCCGAGATGGGGAGCTCCTACAATGAGCAGTTCTTC
size: -
V: TRBV6-8
J: TRBJ2-1
D: -

CDR3: CASSWQGLQDTQYF
DNA: TGTGCCAGCAGTTGGCAGGGGCTGCAGGATACGCAGTATTTT
size: once
V: TRBV7-2
J: TRBJ2-3
D: -

CDR3: CASSSSDRTPNYGYTF
DNA: TGTGCCAGCAGCTCCTCGGACAGGACTCCTAACTATGGCTACACCTTC
size: many
V: TRBV5-5
J: TRBJ1-2
D: TRBD1

CDR3: CASSSTGLARDTQYF
DNA: TGTGCCAGCAGTTCGACGGGACTAGCTAGAGATACGCAGTATTTT
size: -
V: TRBV6-2/TRBV6-3
J: TRBJ2-3
D: TRBD2

CDR3: CASSLLGRQVYNEQFF
DNA: TGTGCCAGCAGCTTATTAGGAAGACAAGTCTACAATGAGCAGTTCTTC
size: few
V: TRBV7-2
J: TRBJ2-1
D: -

CDR3: CASSPWRDTHNEQFF
DNA: TGTGCCAGCAGCCCATGGAGGGACACCCACAATGAGCAGTTCTTC
size: few
V: TRBV7-6
J: TRBJ2-1
D: -

CDR3: CASSLDRDRVGKNTEAFF
DNA: TGTGCCAGCAGCTTAGATCGGGACAGGGTGGGGAAGAACACTGAAGCTTTCTTT
size: few
V: TRBV11-2
J: TRBJ1-1
D: TRBD1

CDR3: CASSVGTSPSDEQFF
DNA: TGTGCCAGCAGCGTTGGGACTAGCCCCTCGGATGAGCAGTTCTTC
size: -
V: TRBV12-3/TRBV12-4
J: TRBJ2-1
D: TRBD2

CDR3: CASSVGLKRDTQYF
DNA: TGTGCCAGCAGCGTAGGGCTAAAGAGGGATACGCAGTATTTT
size: -
V: TRBV9
J: TRBJ2-3
D: -

CDR3: CASTEGGQGKLFF
DNA: TGTGCCAGCACTGAGGGGGGACAGGGCAAACTGTTTTTT
size: -
V: TRBV7-9
J: TRBJ1-4
D: TRBD1

CDR3: CASSLALGSGGYNEQFF
DNA: TGTGCCAGCAGCTTAGCCCTTGGTAGCGGGGGGTACAATGAGCAGTTCTTC
size: many
V: TRBV7-6
J: TRBJ2-1
D: TRBD2

CDR3: CASSSWDRDTEAFF
DNA: TGTGCCAGCAGCTCCTGGGACAGGGACACTGAAGCTTTCTTT
size: -
V: TRBV7-9
J: TRBJ1-1
D: TRBD1

CDR3: CASSLDFWADPNYGYTF
DNA: TGTGCCAGCAGCTTAGATTTTTGGGCGGACCCAAACTATGGCTACACCTTC
size: many
V: TRBV7-2
J: TRBJ1-2
D: -

CDR3: CASRPPHRDPNIQYF
DNA: TGTGCCAGCAGACCGCCCCACAGGGACCCGAACATTCAGTACTTC
size: -
V: TRBV6-2/TRBV6-3
J: TRBJ2-4
D: -

CDR3: CASSFVLAGSPDNEQFF
DNA: TGTGCCAGCAGTTTTGTCCTAGCGGGATCCCCCGACAATGAGCAGTTCTTC
size: few
V: TRBV12-3/TRBV12-4
J: TRBJ2-1
D: TRBD2

CDR3: CASILRDGINSPLHF
DNA: TGTGCCAGCATCTTAAGGGATGGGATTAATTCACCCCTCCACTTT
size: -
V: TRBV6-8
J: TRBJ1-6
D: -

CDR3: CASSQAVQPLQGFTNQFF
DNA: TGCGCCAGCAGCCAAGCGGTCCAGCCCCTACAGGGTTTTACCAATCAGTTCTTC
size: few
V: TRBV4-3
J: TRBJ2-1
D: -

CDR3: CSACDRGHEQFF
DNA: TGCAGCGCATGTGACAGGGGGCATGAGCAGTTCTTC
size: -
V: TRBV29-1
J: TRBJ2-1
D: TRBD1

CDR3: CSARDPQATNNEQFF
DNA: TGCAGTGCTAGAGATCCACAGGCGACCAACAATGAGCAGTTCTTC
size: -
V: TRBV20-1
J: TRBJ2-1
D: -

CDR3: CASSLGFGLNNNEQFF
DNA: TGTGCCAGCAGCTTAGGTTTCGGGCTCAACAACAATGAGCAGTTCTTC
size: few
V: TRBV7-9
J: TRBJ2-1
D: -

CDR3: CASSRSASPYNEQFF
DNA: TGTGCCAGCAGCCGGTCGGCTAGCCCATACAATGAGCAGTTCTTC
size: few
V: TRBV27
J: TRBJ2-1
D: -

CDR3: CASSSQGANQPQHF
DNA: TGTGCCAGCAGCTCGCAGGGGGCGAATCAGCCCCAGCATTTT
size: many
V: TRBV7-9
J: TRBJ1-5
D: TRBD1

CDR3: CASRAGPNSPLHF
DNA: TGTGCCAGCAGAGCGGGACCCAATTCACCCCTCCACTTT
size: -
V: TRBV7-9
J: TRBJ1-6
D: -

CDR3: CASSEWTGADGYTF
DNA: TGTGCCAGCAGCGAGTGGACAGGGGCGGATGGCTACACCTTC
size: -
V: TRBV9
J: TRBJ1-2
D: TRBD1

CDR3: CASSLNRRSNQPQHF
DNA: TGTGCCAGTAGCCTTAATCGTAGAAGCAATCAGCCCCAGCATTTT
size: -
V: TRBV19
J: TRBJ1-5
D: -

CDR3: CASSLPGARPEAFF
DNA: TGTGCCAGCAGCCTACCGGGAGCGAGGCCTGAAGCTTTCTTT
size: -
V: TRBV7-9
J: TRBJ1-1
D: -

CDR3: CASSLQGALYGYTF
DNA: TGTGCCAGCAGTCTACAGGGAGCCCTCTATGGCTACACCTTC
size: many
V: TRBV7-2
J: TRBJ1-2
D: -

CDR3: CASSQFLADTQYF
DNA: TGCGCCAGCAGCCAATTCCTCGCAGATACGCAGTATTTT
size: many
V: TRBV4-1
J: TRBJ2-3
D: -

CDR3: CASSSHREYEQFF
DNA: TGTGCCAGCAGCTCTCACAGGGAATATGAGCAGTTCTTC
size: -
V: TRBV7-9
J: TRBJ2-1
D: -

CDR3: CASGLLTSGSYNEQFF
DNA: TGTGCCAGCGGTTTGTTAACTAGCGGCTCCTACAATGAGCAGTTCTTC
size: -
V: TRBV7-4
J: TRBJ2-1
D: TRBD2

CDR3: CASRLIPGQGSSPLHF
DNA: TGTGCCAGCAGGCTAATACCGGGACAGGGGAGTTCACCCCTCCACTTT
size: few
V: TRBV6-2/TRBV6-3
J: TRBJ1-6
D: TRBD1

CDR3: CASSGTPSYNEQFF
DNA: TGCGCCAGCAGCGGGACCCCTTCGTACAATGAGCAGTTCTTC
size: few
V: TRBV5-1
J: TRBJ2-1
D: -

CDR3: CASSPLRGAGEQFF
DNA: TGTGCCAGCTCACCACTGCGGGGGGCAGGTGAGCAGTTCTTC
size: -
V: TRBV18
J: TRBJ2-1
D: TRBD2

CDR3: CSVEAFPGLESADTQYF
DNA: TGCAGCGTTGAAGCCTTCCCGGGACTAGAATCAGCAGATACGCAGTATTTT
size: -
V: TRBV29-1
J: TRBJ2-3
D: TRBD2

CDR3: CASSEFEGASWPQHF
DNA: TGTGCCAGCAGTGAATTCGAGGGTGCTAGCTGGCCCCAGCATTTT
size: -
V: TRBV25-1
J: TRBJ1-5
D: -

CDR3: CASSLGQGSSYNSPPHF
DNA: TGTGCCAGCAGTTTGGGTCAGGGAAGCTCCTATAATTCACCCCCCCACTTT
size: -
V: TRBV28
J: TRBJ1-6
D: -

CDR3: CASSRGASGHYNEQFF
DNA: TGTGCCAGTAGTAGAGGGGCTAGCGGACACTACAATGAGCAGTTCTTC
size: -
V: TRBV19
J: TRBJ2-1
D: TRBD2

CDR3: CASSSLGQGFYEQYF
DNA: TGTGCCAGCAGTTCCCTAGGACAGGGGTTTTACGAGCAGTACTTC
size: -
V: TRBV6-6
J: TRBJ2-7
D: TRBD1

CDR3: CASKTRGQGSGYTF
DNA: TGTGCCAGCAAGACGAGGGGCCAAGGGTCTGGCTACACCTTC
size: few
V: TRBV2
J: TRBJ1-2
D: -